These 18 T cell receptor beta chains were all obtained from the same sample, sequenced in a study of blood T cell repertoires in COVID-19. Clones were read by immunoSEQ multiplex PCR, and TCRdb kept only the in-frame ones, dropping some. The data show about 91,000 clones, around 88% seen once. The sample comprised peripheral blood. Receptors were obtained from a woman aged 70-85 years with acute or convalescent COVID-19.

The J gene is TRBJ1-4, the V gene TRBV6-5; D is uncertain. The V end lost 5 bases, the J end lost 8 bases, and 18 bases lay between the germline ends. The CDR3 sequence is 15 residues long. Germline V CDR1 and CDR2: MNHEY, SVGAGI. Written as DNA, the CDR3 is TGTGCCAGCAGTATCGACGGAGGGTCGGGAGAAAAACTGTTTTTT. It encodes CASSIDGGSGEKLFF.

The chain's CDR3 is CAWSVRTGLPGELFF. Here the CDR3 DNA reads TGTGCCTGGAGTGTACGGACAGGGCTCCCCGGGGAGCTGTTTTTT. The chain employs TRBV30 and TRBJ2-2; 8 positions match TRBD1. Trimming took 0 bases from V and 6 from J; bases not matched to a gene: 6. The V gene's germline CDR1 is GTSNPN and CDR2 SVGIG (reference sequence). CDR3 size: 15 residues.

The table lists this clone with a few counts. The V and J genes are TRBV7-8 and TRBJ2-7, with 11 nucleotides matching TRBD2. V trimming: 4 bases; J trimming: 0 bases; junction bases outside the gene matches: 2. Germline V gene sequence: CDR1 SGHVS, CDR2 FQNEAQ. The CDR3 sequence is 15 residues long. This chain's CDR3 is CASSSTSGSSYEQYF. The CDR3 nucleotides read TGTGCCAGCAGCTCCACTAGCGGGAGCTCCTACGAGCAGTACTTC.

This clone occurred once. This sequence joins TRBV5-4 and TRBJ1-3, with 7 nucleotides matching TRBD1. Unmatched junction bases numbered 12, after V lost 8 bases and J lost 7 bases. CDR1 and CDR2 from the germline V gene are SGHNT and YYREEE (reference sequence). This CDR3 has 14 amino acids. CDR3 amino acids: CASRRQGDSNTIYF. The CDR3 DNA follows: TGTGCCAGTAGGCGACAGGGCGATAGTAACACCATATATTTT.

This chain connects TRBV5-1 to TRBJ2-3, with D perhaps matching TRBD1 (5 bases). Looked up from germline, CDR1 is SGHRS and CDR2 is YFSETQ. V was shortened by 0 bases and J by 0 bases, with 11 bases between the two germline ends. The CDR3 spans 16 residues. CDR3 residues: CASSLVQGSSTDTQYF. CDR3 coding DNA: TGCGCCAGCAGCTTGGTCCAGGGCTCTAGCACAGATACGCAGTATTTT. Looking up the rest from reference TRBV5-1 and TRBJ2-3 gives the full variable domain: KAGVTQTPRYLIKTRGQQVTLSCSPISGHRSVSWYQQTPGQGLQFLFEYFSETQRNKGNFPGRFSGRQFSNSRSEMNVSTLELGDSALYLCASSLVQGSSTDTQYFGPGTRLTVL.

The V gene is TRBV10-3, the J gene TRBJ1-2; 9 bases match TRBD1. J was trimmed by 6 bases and V by 0 bases; bases with no gene match: 5. The CDR3 runs 15 residues. Germline V CDR1 and CDR2: ENHRY, SYGVKD. The CDR3 loop is CAISESDRGSDGYTF. CDR3 DNA: TGTGCCATCAGTGAGTCCGACAGGGGGTCGGATGGCTACACCTTC.

The V gene is TRBV12-5, the J gene TRBJ1-2; TRBD1 matches at 7 bases. CDR1 is LGHNT, CDR2 FRNRAP, per germline. J was trimmed by 4 bases and V by 7 bases; bases with no gene match: 6. This CDR3 has 13 residues. CDR3 loop: CASAPTGVYGYTF. CDR3 coding DNA: TGTGCTAGTGCCCCAACAGGGGTCTATGGCTACACCTTC.

This clone appeared once. This sequence joins TRBV7-8 and TRBJ1-2, with 7 bases aligning to TRBD1. Per the germline V gene, CDR1 is SGHVS and CDR2 is FQNEAQ. V gave up 0 bases and J gave up 4 bases; unmatched junction bases: 5. The CDR3 is 15 amino acids. CDR3 coding DNA: TGTGCCAGCAGCTTAGCGGAGGGGGCCCTCTATGGCTACACCTTC. Translation: CASSLAEGALYGYTF.

The chain couples TRBV15 to TRBJ2-1, with 7 positions matching TRBD2. The CDR3 length is 13 residues. V lost 11 bases and J lost 5; bases outside the gene matches: 9. CDR1 LNHNV and CDR2 YYDKDF come from the germline V gene (reference sequence). The CDR3 sequence: CAVRLAVDNEQFF. CDR3 sequence (DNA): TGTGCCGTCAGACTAGCAGTAGACAATGAGCAGTTCTTC.

The chain uses TRBV9 and TRBJ1-3, with D unclear. The CDR3 is 17 residues long. V lost 0 bases to trimming and J lost 0 bases, with 13 bases between them. Germline V gene lookup returns CDR1 SGDLS and CDR2 YYNGEE. For the CDR3, the DNA is TGTGCCAGCAGCGTAGACCCAGGTGCGAACTCTGGAAACACCATATATTTT. This sequence encodes CASSVDPGANSGNTIYF.

This rearrangement joins TRBV9 to TRBJ1-5; D uncertain. Between the trimmed V and J ends, which lost 1 base and 11 bases, there was a span of 19 bases. Germline CDR1 is SGDLS and CDR2 is YYNGEE. CDR3 length equals 15 residues. The CDR3 sequence is CASSVSGQGGSAQHF. The CDR3 nucleotides are TGTGCCAGCAGCGTAAGTGGGCAAGGAGGGTCAGCCCAGCATTTT.

The V and J genes are TRBV7-6 and TRBJ2-6; 9 nucleotides match TRBD2. Germline values: CDR1 SGHVS, CDR2 FNYEAQ. The V and J ends lost 0 bases and 2 bases, in that order; junction bases with no gene match: 5. The CDR3 runs to 18 residues. The chain's CDR3 is CASSLAVSSGTGANVLTF. CDR3 sequence (DNA): TGTGCCAGCAGCTTAGCGGTCTCTAGCGGGACTGGGGCCAACGTCCTGACTTTC.

This clone was observed a single time. The chain is built from TRBV9 and TRBJ2-1, with D perhaps TRBD2 (5 bases). This CDR3 has 13 amino acids. From germline, CDR1 is SGDLS and CDR2 YYNGEE. V was clipped by 0 bases and J by 10 bases, with 11 bases between them. The DNA of the CDR3 is TGTGCCAGCAGCGTAGCTCTGGGGAGAGAGCAGTTCTTC. It translates to CASSVALGREQFF. Together with reference TRBV9 and TRBJ2-1, the CDR3 gives the full variable domain: DSGVTQTPKHLITATGQRVTLRCSPRSGDLSVYWYQQSLDQGLQFLIQYYNGEERAKGNILERFSAQQFPDLHSELNLSSLELGDSALYFCASSVALGREQFFGPGTRLTVL.

J is TRBJ2-7 and V is TRBV15, with a tentative D call TRBD2 (7 bases). The CDR3 runs to 22 residues. Trimming stripped 5 bases from V and 2 bases from J, with 37 bases between. Germline CDR1 reads LNHNV; CDR2 reads YYDKDF (reference sequence). The CDR3 protein is CATSPPFPMHRGANLNPYEQYF. The DNA of the CDR3 is TGTGCCACCAGCCCCCCGTTCCCCATGCACCGGGGGGCAAACTTAAATCCCTACGAGCAGTACTTC.

This chain links TRBV9 with TRBJ1-5; D not certain. CDR3 length equals 14 residues. CDR1 is SGDLS and CDR2 is YYNGEE in the germline V gene. V lost 2 bases and J 5 bases, leaving 11 bases between the germline ends. The CDR3 here is CASSVAPGDQPQHF. As DNA, the CDR3 is TGTGCCAGCAGCGTCGCTCCCGGGGATCAGCCCCAGCATTTT.

This chain uses TRBV12-5 with TRBJ2-1, with a possible D match to TRBD1 (6 bases). Trimming removed 0 bases from V and 0 bases from J, with 18 bases in between. Germline V gene data show CDR1 as LGHNT and CDR2 as FRNRAP. The CDR3 sequence is 19 residues long. CDR3 nucleotide sequence: TGTGCTAGTGGTTTGGTATATGACGGACAGTACAGCTCCTACAATGAGCAGTTCTTC. This translates into CASGLVYDGQYSSYNEQFF.

The chain has TRBV5-1 and TRBJ2-4; D may be TRBD2 (5 bases). The germline V and J ends were trimmed by 0 bases and 9 bases, with 13 bases remaining between them. This CDR3 is built from 14 residues. CDR1 SGHRS and CDR2 YFSETQ come from the germline V gene. The CDR3 loop reads CASSLGQAEGIQYF. CDR3 nucleotides: TGCGCCAGCAGCTTGGGGCAGGCTGAGGGCATTCAGTACTTC.

The gene calls are TRBV11-2 and TRBJ2-7, with TRBD2 identical over 10 bases. With 5 bases clipped from V and 4 bases from J, the junction kept 8 bases outside the gene matches. The CDR3 totals 15 residues. Germline CDR1 SGHAT, CDR2 FQNNGV. The CDR3 nucleotides read TGTGCCAGCAGCGACCCGGGACTAGCGCAGTACGAGCAGTACTTC. It is translated as CASSDPGLAQYEQYF.